The present T cell receptor (beta chain) was sequenced within a study of T cells expressing NK-cell markers. The CDR3 is made up of 14 amino acids. Germline CDR1 reads DFQATT; CDR2 reads SNEGSKA (reference sequence). Reprocessing the 5' RACE reads, TCRdb reports a single entry for every CDR3 protein and omits DNA. In total, the table holds roughly 420,000 distinct CDR3 sequences. Sequencing was performed on blood T cells: a sorted CD56 or NKG2C T cell subset, CD4+ or CD8+ T cells, or bulk PBMC T cells (not recorded which). The chain couples TRBV20-1 to TRBJ2-6. This receptor was obtained from a woman between 18 and 69 years old in good health. CDR3 sequence: CSASSISGANVLTF.